This TCR beta chain was recovered during a study of blood T cell repertoires in COVID-19. Profiled with immunoSEQ multiplex PCR; TCRdb holds only in-frame clones, not every one. The sample lists about 250,000 clones; 75% to 95% were seen once. The germline V gene has CDR1 SGHVS and CDR2 FQNEAQ. The CDR3 is made up of 15 amino acids. Trimming took 1 base from V and 7 from J; bases not matched to a gene: 6. The study assigned cohorts using participant-reported clinical history. The chain combines TRBV7-8 with TRBJ2-1, with 8 bases identical to TRBD2. The TCR sequence derives from a woman in her late teens or twenties who had recovered from COVID-19. Material: PBMCs or T cells enriched from blood (not recorded which). The CDR3 DNA reads as TGTGCCAGCAGCTTAGACGGGGGGGCGTTTAATGAGCAGTTCTTC. Residues: CASSLDGGAFNEQFF.